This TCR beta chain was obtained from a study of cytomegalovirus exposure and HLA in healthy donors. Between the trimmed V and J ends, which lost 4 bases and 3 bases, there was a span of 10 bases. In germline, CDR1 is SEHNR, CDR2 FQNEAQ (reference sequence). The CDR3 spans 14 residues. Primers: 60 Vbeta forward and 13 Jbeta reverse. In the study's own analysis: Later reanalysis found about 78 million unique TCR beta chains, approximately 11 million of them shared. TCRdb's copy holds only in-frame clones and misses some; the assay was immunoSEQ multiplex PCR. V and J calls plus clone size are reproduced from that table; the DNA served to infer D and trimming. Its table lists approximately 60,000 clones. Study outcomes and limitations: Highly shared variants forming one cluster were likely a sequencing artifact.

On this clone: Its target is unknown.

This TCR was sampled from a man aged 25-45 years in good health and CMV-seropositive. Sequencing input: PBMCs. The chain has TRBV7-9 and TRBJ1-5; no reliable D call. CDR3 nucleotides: TGTGCCAGCAGCTCAGAGGAGAACAATCAGCCCCAGCATTTT. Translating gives CASSSEENNQPQHF.